These T cell receptor beta chains were read from a single sample in a study of T cell responses to AZD1222 COVID-19 vaccine. Repertoires were generated with immunoSEQ multiplex PCR, while TCRdb's copy carries only in-frame clones and drops some. The sample comprises under 140,000 clones, 94% of which are singletons, and roughly 3.1% rests with the top ten. This material consisted of peripheral blood, taken 28 days after the second AZD1222 dose. The receptors were sampled from an adult who received the AZD1222 COVID-19 vaccine. Each CDR3 is given with its conserved first and last residue. Fields, in order: J gene, clone size, V gene, CDR3 protein. Expanded clones are given a class, and other clones once, few, many or no size at all.

J: TRBJ2-7; size: .; V: TRBV5-5; CDR3: CASSFSQGFSYEQYF
J: TRBJ1-5; size: .; V: TRBV5-4; CDR3: CASSVMYSNQPQHF
J: TRBJ1-3; size: few; V: TRBV4-1; CDR3: CASSLDTPWTSGNTIYF
J: TRBJ1-2; size: .; V: TRBV19; CDR3: CASSLAGGPYGYTF
J: TRBJ1-2; size: .; V: TRBV5-1; CDR3: CASSAAGIYGYTF
J: TRBJ2-3; size: .; V: TRBV2; CDR3: CASNLGLAGVGDTQYF
J: TRBJ2-7; size: .; V: TRBV11-3; CDR3: CASSLSLDREQYF
J: TRBJ2-7; size: .; V: TRBV9; CDR3: CASSPGTETYEQYF
J: TRBJ2-7; size: .; V: TRBV6-1; CDR3: CASSDPGYEQYF
J: TRBJ1-1; size: .; V: TRBV5-1; CDR3: CASSFGQGGTEAFF
J: TRBJ2-2; size: once; V: TRBV6-5; CDR3: CASSYLGPGELFF
J: TRBJ1-1; size: once; V: TRBV6-1; CDR3: CASSKAGQGLLGDTEAFF
J: TRBJ1-1; size: .; V: TRBV10-1; CDR3: CASGDSKGTEAFF
J: TRBJ1-1; size: .; V: TRBV13; CDR3: CASSLRTGDSTEAFF
J: TRBJ2-3; size: .; V: TRBV2; CDR3: CASSEAGETDTQYF
J: TRBJ2-7; size: .; V: TRBV10-2; CDR3: CASRPGTSGSYEQYF
J: TRBJ2-1; size: .; V: TRBV3-1/TRBV3-2; CDR3: CASSQGDRLSEQFF
J: TRBJ1-1; size: once; V: TRBV7-9; CDR3: CASSSARRGTEAFF
J: TRBJ1-1; size: once; V: TRBV10-3; CDR3: CAISEKGVIGTEAFF
J: TRBJ1-5; size: .; V: TRBV3-1/TRBV3-2; CDR3: CASSPRTVQPQHF
J: TRBJ1-6; size: once; V: TRBV6-1; CDR3: CASSAGSGDYNSPLHF
J: TRBJ2-1; size: .; V: TRBV5-1; CDR3: CASSPQGATYNEQFF
J: TRBJ2-3; size: .; V: TRBV5-1; CDR3: CASSSSSGGDITDTQYF
J: TRBJ2-5; size: .; V: TRBV2; CDR3: CASSVLDSRETQYF
J: TRBJ1-4; size: .; V: TRBV5-1; CDR3: CASRPGSNEKLFF
J: TRBJ1-2; size: .; V: TRBV11-3; CDR3: CASSLGQRPGYPPAVYGYTF
J: TRBJ1-1; size: .; V: TRBV3-1/TRBV3-2; CDR3: CASSQGPGPNTEAFF
J: TRBJ2-1; size: .; V: TRBV18; CDR3: CASSGSPGNEQFF
J: TRBJ2-7; size: .; V: TRBV4-1; CDR3: CASSQDVGQGTHEQYF
J: TRBJ1-4; size: .; V: TRBV6-1; CDR3: CASSEGLVLTATNEKLFF
J: TRBJ1-1; size: .; V: TRBV5-4; CDR3: CASSWEGRGSMNTEAFF
J: TRBJ2-1; size: .; V: TRBV10-1; CDR3: CASSEATLTSSSYNEQFF
J: TRBJ1-5; size: .; V: TRBV5-5; CDR3: CASGVQGAGSPQHF
J: TRBJ2-2; size: once; V: TRBV11-2; CDR3: CASSNGWSGNTGELFF
J: TRBJ1-4; size: .; V: TRBV6-1; CDR3: CASSEKGIEKLFF
J: TRBJ2-7; size: .; V: TRBV28; CDR3: CASRPDEIGTPHYYEQYF
J: TRBJ1-6; size: .; V: TRBV7-8; CDR3: CASSFYRAGGNSPLHF
J: TRBJ1-2; size: .; V: TRBV6-5; CDR3: CASSSPGGTGNYGYTF
J: TRBJ1-5; size: .; V: TRBV7-2; CDR3: CASREQGIQPQHF
J: TRBJ1-4; size: .; V: TRBV5-8; CDR3: CASSLRVEKLFF
J: TRBJ2-1; size: .; V: TRBV19; CDR3: CASTMGINNEQFF
J: TRBJ1-1; size: .; V: TRBV21-1; CDR3: CASSKGSRDRDGVEAFF
J: TRBJ2-7; size: .; V: TRBV19; CDR3: CASSGTGLNYEQYF
J: TRBJ2-3; size: .; V: TRBV7-6; CDR3: CASSPGEGDTQYF
J: TRBJ1-1; size: .; V: TRBV5-1; CDR3: CASQLQGMNTEAFF
J: TRBJ2-7; size: .; V: TRBV5-8; CDR3: CASSPTSVLYEQYF
J: TRBJ1-1; size: .; V: TRBV18; CDR3: CASSLPQGANTEAFF
J: TRBJ1-5; size: .; V: TRBV28; CDR3: CASSLNQGYSNQPQHF
J: TRBJ1-5; size: .; V: TRBV6-5; CDR3: CASNPTGSNQPQHF
J: TRBJ2-7; size: .; V: TRBV30; CDR3: CAWSVYGSRLVYEQYF
J: TRBJ1-1; size: .; V: TRBV6-5; CDR3: CASSYFPGENTEAFF
J: TRBJ1-2; size: .; V: TRBV20-1; CDR3: CSASDSGQGQNGYTF
J: TRBJ2-7; size: .; V: TRBV19; CDR3: CASTQGGTGPHEQYF
J: TRBJ1-1; size: .; V: TRBV29-1; CDR3: CSVGLVDTEAFF
J: TRBJ2-1; size: once; V: TRBV18; CDR3: CASSTLAGGYNEQFF
J: TRBJ1-1; size: .; V: TRBV9; CDR3: CASSPFKLSNTEAFF
J: TRBJ1-4; size: .; V: TRBV7-8; CDR3: CASSLVGGRVAEKLFF
J: TRBJ2-7; size: .; V: TRBV27; CDR3: CASSYSGGSTYEQYF